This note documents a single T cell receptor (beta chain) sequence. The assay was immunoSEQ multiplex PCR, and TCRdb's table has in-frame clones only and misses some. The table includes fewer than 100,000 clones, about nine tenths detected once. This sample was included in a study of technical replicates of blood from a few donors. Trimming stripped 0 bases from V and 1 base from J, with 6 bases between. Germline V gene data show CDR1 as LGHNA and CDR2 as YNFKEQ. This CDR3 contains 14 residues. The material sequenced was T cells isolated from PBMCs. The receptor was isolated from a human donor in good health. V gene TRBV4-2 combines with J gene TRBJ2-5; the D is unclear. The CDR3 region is CASSQDASQETQYF. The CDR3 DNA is TGTGCCAGCAGCCAAGATGCTAGCCAAGAGACCCAGTACTTC.